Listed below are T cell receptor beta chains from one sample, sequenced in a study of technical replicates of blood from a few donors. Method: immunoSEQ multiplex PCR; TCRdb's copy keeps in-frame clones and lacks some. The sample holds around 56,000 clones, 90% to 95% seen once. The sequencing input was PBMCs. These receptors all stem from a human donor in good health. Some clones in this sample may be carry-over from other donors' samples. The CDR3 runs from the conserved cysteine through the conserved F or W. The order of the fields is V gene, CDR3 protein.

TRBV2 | CASSAGLGETQYF
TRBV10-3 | CAIRRTSGNDEQFF
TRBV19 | CASSIWAGGDTGELFF
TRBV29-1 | CSVLGGYEQYF
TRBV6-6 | CASRAGSERSYEQYF
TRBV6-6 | CASRRQGGGQPQHF
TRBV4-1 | CASSQPRQGQETQYF
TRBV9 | CASNAGGFDTEAFF
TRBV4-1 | CASSQEAASGVYEQYF
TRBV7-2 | CASSLQRETQYF
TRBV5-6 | CASSSPTGAGYGYTF
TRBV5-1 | CASSMGQGVHEQYF
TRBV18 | CASSPFRDRGRMNTEAFF
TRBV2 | CASSAWTGVSYEQYF
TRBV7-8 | CASSPQPGLAGNYEQYF
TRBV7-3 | CASSRTGGNSPLHF
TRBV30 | CAGGEGVGRNTEAFF
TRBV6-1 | CASRGAGTGVTEAFF
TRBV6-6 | CASSQNGGAADTQYF
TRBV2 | CASTSGTSVYEQYF
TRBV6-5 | CASTRGRQGAYGYTF
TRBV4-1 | CASSQGPPTVWAGELFF
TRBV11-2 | CASSLGTRTSGSYEQYF
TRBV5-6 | CASSPEQVYEQFF
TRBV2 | CASSAPAGGISTEAFF
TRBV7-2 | CASSFSSGSSPLHF
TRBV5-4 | CASSLIGSQETQYF
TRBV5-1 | CASSSTLAGEYNEQFF
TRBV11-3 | CASSSGQGDEQYF
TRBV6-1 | CASTSPRGGGYGYTF
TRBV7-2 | CASSLINGRAEKLFF
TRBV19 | CASRADISGSDEQFF
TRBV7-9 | CASSLDSRGGTPQHF
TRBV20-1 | CSAARGEAFF
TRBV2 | CASSGTSGRGTKQYF
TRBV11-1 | CASSPPIGASETQYF
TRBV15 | CATSREVYSYEQYF
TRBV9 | CASSVGSGGPYNEQFF
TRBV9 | CASSGRNGEQYF
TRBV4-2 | CASSQATSGTGGETQYF
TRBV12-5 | CASGKGQGAQPQHF
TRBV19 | CARRQGRYNSPLHF
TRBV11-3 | CASSSHRDSEETQYF
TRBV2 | CASRGREAQPQHF
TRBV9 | CASSPQVAGGPATQYF
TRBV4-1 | CASSQGLGGYPGDTQYF
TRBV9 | CASSGDSPGNTIYF
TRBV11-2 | CASSLSGWLPGEQFF
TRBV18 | CASSPRQGTEQYF
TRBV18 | CASSPGGGVKNIQYF
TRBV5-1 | CASSFGGVNYEQYF
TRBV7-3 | CASSLNIRSGTGELFF
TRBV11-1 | CASSLGGLLPADTQYF
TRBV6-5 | CASRLQGYSNQPQHF
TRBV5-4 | CASSSQRGPNNEQFF
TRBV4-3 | CASSPGPLLEDKETQYF
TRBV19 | CASKPQGADEKLFF
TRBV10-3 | CAISRQSYEQYF